The present TCR beta chain was sequenced within a study of shared clonotypes between healthy human individuals. Study details: The donor pool was made up of two women and three men aged 18 to 49. Points from the study as a whole: An expected dependence of interdonor clonotype sharing on sequencing depth was noted. In this cohort, only blood was sampled, and tissue repertoires likely differ.

Trimming cost V 6 bases and J 0 bases, with 5 bases left between them. CDR1 is MNHEY, CDR2 SVGAGI, per germline. The CDR3 is made up of 12 amino acids. Naive CD8 cells, CD45RO-negative and positively selected for CCR7, excluded terminally differentiated effector memory CD45RA+ cells. The deep-level immunoSEQ assay was used. Generated by immunoSEQ multiplex PCR, the TCRdb table keeps only in-frame clones and is missing some. The sample lists about 2.1 million clones; over 85% were seen once. With respect to this clone: Antigen unknown.

Input material: naive CD8+ T cells from PBMCs. The clonotype was recovered from a man between 18 and 29 years old in good health. Some clones in this sample may be carry-over from other donors' samples. V usage is TRBV6-5 and J usage is TRBJ1-1; D is unclear. The CDR3 region is CASSPMNTEAFF. CDR3 nucleotide sequence: TGTGCCAGCAGCCCGATGAACACTGAAGCTTTCTTT.